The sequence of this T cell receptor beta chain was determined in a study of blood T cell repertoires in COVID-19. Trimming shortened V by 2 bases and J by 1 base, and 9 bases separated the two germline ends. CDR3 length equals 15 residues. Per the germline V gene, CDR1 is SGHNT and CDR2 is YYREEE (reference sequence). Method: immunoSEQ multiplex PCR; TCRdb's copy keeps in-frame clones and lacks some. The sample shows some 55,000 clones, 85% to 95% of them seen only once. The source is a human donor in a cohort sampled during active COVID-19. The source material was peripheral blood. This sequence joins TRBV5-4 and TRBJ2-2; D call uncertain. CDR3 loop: CASSFKAGNTGELFF. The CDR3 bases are TGTGCCAGCAGCTTTAAGGCAGGGAACACCGGGGAGCTGTTTTTT.